The rows below give T cell receptor beta chains drawn from one sample of a study of T cells in Graves' hyperthyroidism and ophthalmopathy. Using its own MiXCR run on the multiplex PCR reads, TCRdb lists one record per CDR3 protein. The sample carries fewer than 350,000 distinct CDR3 sequences, 15% to 20% recorded once. Sequencing was done on a sample of blood. Receptors were obtained from a woman between 45 and 60 years old with Graves' hyperthyroidism. Both conserved end residues are part of each CDR3. The D gene is left open where the match is weak. Clone size is not always given. Where it is, it says once, few, many or a class for expanded clones.

.	11	.	TRBV28	TRBJ1-2	CASSPQEGYTF	TGTGCCAGCAGTCCCCAAGAGGGCTACACCTTC
.	14	.	TRBV6-1	TRBJ2-3	CASSNPKGSDTQYF	TGTGCCAGCAGCAACCCCAAGGGGAGCGATACGCAGTATTTT
many	15	.	TRBV18	TRBJ2-3	CASSPPASGTDTQYF	TGTGCCAGCTCACCACCGGCTAGCGGCACAGATACGCAGTATTTT
few	15	.	TRBV19	TRBJ1-1	CASSIAFDRNTEAFF	TGTGCCAGTAGTATAGCCTTTGACAGGAACACTGAAGCTTTCTTT
many	14	.	TRBV5-1	TRBJ2-1	CASSLVGARNEQFF	TGCGCCAGCAGCTTGGTGGGGGCTCGAAATGAGCAGTTCTTC
many	14	.	TRBV28	TRBJ2-1	CASSLAFSILEQFF	TGTGCCAGCAGTTTAGCGTTTAGTATACTTGAGCAGTTCTTC
.	13	.	TRBV7-7	TRBJ1-5	CASSPQGCQPQHF	TGTGCTAGCAGCCCCCAGGGTTGTCAGCCCCAGCATTTT
few	15	.	TRBV19	TRBJ1-1	CATKEGSQFSTEAFF	TGTGCCACGAAGGAGGGAAGCCAATTCAGCACTGAAGCTTTCTTT
many	17	TRBD2	TRBV6-1	TRBJ2-7	CASSEALAGIHEGEQYF	TGTGCCAGCAGCGAAGCACTAGCGGGCATACACGAGGGGGAGCAGTACTTC
few	13	.	TRBV11-2	TRBJ2-7	CASLSGDSYEQYF	TGTGCCAGCCTCAGCGGAGACTCCTACGAGCAGTACTTC
.	16	.	TRBV3-1	TRBJ2-3	CASSQDSTGRTDTQYF	TGTGCCAGCAGCCAAGATTCTACGGGGCGCACAGATACGCAGTATTTT
many	13	.	TRBV5-1	TRBJ2-5	CASRVSDIETQYF	TGCGCCAGCAGAGTTTCGGACATAGAGACCCAGTACTTC
many	18	TRBD1	TRBV28	TRBJ1-1	CASSPGGWQEGMNTEAFF	TGTGCCAGCAGTCCAGGGGGGTGGCAGGAAGGTATGAACACTGAAGCTTTCTTT
many	17	TRBD1	TRBV19	TRBJ2-2	CASSIWWDRGRTGELFF	TGTGCCAGTAGTATATGGTGGGACAGGGGTCGTACCGGGGAGCTGTTTTTT
.	13	.	TRBV19	TRBJ2-1	CASFGRNDNEQFF	TGTGCCAGTTTCGGACGGAATGACAATGAGCAGTTCTTC
few	15	.	TRBV20-1	TRBJ2-1	CSAHDDGSSYNEQFF	TGCAGTGCCCACGATGACGGTTCATCCTACAATGAGCAGTTCTTC
.	13	.	TRBV7-7	TRBJ2-7	CASSLGVAGEQYF	TGTGCTAGCAGCTTAGGTGTGGCAGGGGAGCAGTACTTC
few	15	TRBD1	TRBV20-1	TRBJ2-4	CSASSPGQTLDIQYF	TGCAGTGCTAGCTCCCCGGGACAGACATTAGACATTCAGTACTTC
few	12	.	TRBV28	TRBJ2-7	CASSPQAYEQYF	TGTGCCAGCAGTCCCCAAGCCTACGAGCAGTACTTC
many	13	.	TRBV20-1	TRBJ1-5	CSARRQGDQPQHF	TGCAGTGCTAGACGGCAGGGTGATCAGCCCCAGCATTTT
.	17	.	TRBV12-5	TRBJ2-1	CASGLVLGESSYNEQFF	TGTGCTAGTGGTTTGGTACTGGGAGAAAGCTCCTACAATGAGCAGTTCTTC
few	13	.	TRBV6-1	TRBJ2-1	CASSPVADNEQFF	TGTGCCAGCAGTCCAGTAGCGGATAATGAGCAGTTCTTC
.	11	.	TRBV19	TRBJ2-1	CASQGYNEQFF	TGTGCCAGCCAGGGTTACAATGAGCAGTTCTTC
.	14	.	TRBV4-1	TRBJ1-2	CASSSRGVEGGYTF	TGCGCCAGCAGCTCCCGGGGAGTAGAAGGTGGCTACACCTTC
many	13	.	TRBV30	TRBJ1-3	CAWSIQVRNTIYF	TGTGCCTGGAGTATCCAGGTGCGAAACACCATATATTTT
.	13	.	TRBV19	TRBJ1-1	CASTSTLNTEAFF	TGTGCCAGTACCTCGACACTGAACACTGAAGCTTTCTTT
many	16	TRBD1	TRBV20-1	TRBJ2-1	CSAGETGGSSYNEQFF	TGCAGTGCTGGGGAGACAGGGGGATCCTCCTACAATGAGCAGTTCTTC
few	14	.	TRBV5-1	TRBJ2-3	CASIGQLGTDTQYF	TGCGCCAGCATTGGGCAGCTTGGGACAGATACGCAGTATTTT
few	15	TRBD2	TRBV12-3/TRBV12-4	TRBJ2-1	CASSLVAGDYNEQFF	TGTGCCAGCAGTTTAGTGGCGGGGGACTACAATGAGCAGTTCTTC
many	14	TRBD1	TRBV9	TRBJ2-1	CASSSHSDRAEQFF	TGTGCCAGCAGCTCCCACTCTGACAGGGCTGAGCAGTTCTTC
many	15	.	TRBV7-8	TRBJ2-5	CASSLGTTPQETQYF	TGTGCCAGCAGCTTAGGGACAACTCCGCAAGAGACCCAGTACTTC
.	13	.	TRBV7-2	TRBJ2-3	CASSPPGVETQYF	TGTGCCAGCAGCCCCCCGGGGGTTGAGACCCAGTATTTT
.	14	.	TRBV5-4	TRBJ2-3	CASSMPGAGDTQYF	TGTGCCAGCAGCATGCCGGGGGCCGGAGATACGCAGTATTTT
many	17	TRBD1	TRBV18	TRBJ1-2	CASSRDRPTAPNYGYTF	TGTGCCAGCAGCCGGGACAGGCCCACCGCTCCTAACTATGGCTACACCTTC
.	14	TRBD1	TRBV6-1	TRBJ2-1	CATTGTGSYNEQFF	TGTGCCACTACAGGGACAGGGTCGTACAATGAGCAGTTCTTC
many	14	TRBD1	TRBV20-1	TRBJ1-2	CSASKGQANYGYTF	TGCAGTGCTAGTAAGGGACAGGCTAACTATGGCTACACCTTC
few	14	TRBD1	TRBV3-1	TRBJ1-1	CASSQSDRGTEAFF	TGTGCCAGCAGCCAGTCGGACAGGGGGACTGAAGCTTTCTTT
many	14	.	TRBV11-2	TRBJ2-1	CASNDQSSYNEQFF	TGTGCCAGCAACGACCAGAGCTCCTACAATGAGCAGTTCTTC
many	14	.	TRBV28	TRBJ1-5	CASIPVRGNQPQHF	TGTGCCAGCATCCCGGTCAGGGGCAATCAGCCCCAGCATTTT
.	13	.	TRBV29-1	TRBJ1-1	CSVEDGRGAEAFF	TGCAGCGTTGAAGATGGTCGGGGGGCTGAAGCTTTCTTT
many	13	.	TRBV11-2	TRBJ1-1	CASSFERGSEAFF	TGTGCCAGCAGCTTTGAACGGGGGTCTGAAGCTTTCTTT
.	14	.	TRBV27	TRBJ1-5	CASRMQGSNRPQHF	TGTGCCAGCAGGATGCAGGGTAGCAATCGGCCCCAGCATTTT
.	17	.	TRBV15	TRBJ1-1	CATSRDLGSLSEGSAFF	TGTGCCACCAGCAGAGATCTGGGCAGCCTCAGCGAGGGATCGGCTTTCTTT
.	11	.	TRBV30	TRBJ1-2	CAWSMTYGYTF	TGTGCCTGGAGTATGACCTATGGCTACACCTTC
many	15	TRBD1	TRBV6-1	TRBJ2-7	CASSRGQGRQYEQYF	TGTGCCAGCAGTCGCGGACAGGGGCGCCAATACGAGCAGTACTTC
many	14	TRBD2	TRBV20-1	TRBJ2-7	CSAAGGSLSYEQYF	TGCAGTGCAGCAGGCGGGAGCCTTTCCTACGAGCAGTACTTC
many	15	TRBD2	TRBV6-1	TRBJ2-7	CASSEGLAEGYEQYF	TGTGCCAGCAGTGAAGGACTAGCGGAGGGATACGAGCAGTACTTC
.	15	TRBD1	TRBV3-1	TRBJ2-2	CASRHTGVGTGELFF	TGTGCCAGCAGGCATACAGGGGTTGGGACCGGGGAGCTGTTTTTT
many	13	.	TRBV12-3/TRBV12-4	TRBJ2-5	CASRHRGRETQYF	TGTGCCAGCAGACATCGAGGGAGGGAGACCCAGTACTTC
few	14	.	TRBV20-1	TRBJ2-3	CSGSGQPSADTQYF	TGCAGTGGGTCCGGACAACCGTCAGCAGATACGCAGTATTTT
.	15	TRBD2	TRBV15	TRBJ2-3	CATSREAGEIDTQYF	TGTGCCACCAGCAGAGAAGCGGGAGAGATAGATACGCAGTATTTT
once	15	TRBD1	TRBV9	TRBJ2-1	CASSGGTAFNNEQFF	TGTGCCAGCAGCGGGGGGACAGCTTTTAACAATGAGCAGTTCTTC
many	13	.	TRBV27	TRBJ2-7	CASSTGRTYEQYF	TGTGCCAGCAGCACCGGACGGACCTACGAGCAGTACTTC
many	15	.	TRBV7-9	TRBJ2-1	CAGGYGANRYNEQFF	TGTGCCGGGGGATACGGAGCGAATCGCTACAATGAGCAGTTCTTC
few	16	.	TRBV20-1	TRBJ2-2	CSAREPLADNTGELFF	TGCAGTGCTAGAGAGCCACTAGCAGACAACACCGGGGAGCTGTTTTTT
many	15	.	TRBV3-1	TRBJ2-1	CASSQESGGSGEQFF	TGTGCCAGCAGCCAAGAGTCCGGAGGGTCAGGTGAGCAGTTCTTC
many	14	.	TRBV5-1	TRBJ2-5	CASSLNLGAETQYF	TGCGCCAGCAGCTTGAACCTGGGGGCAGAGACCCAGTACTTC